This T cell receptor (beta chain) was recovered during a study of T cells after yellow fever vaccination. Study at large: SMART-Seq v4 Ultra Low Input handled preparation of low-cell-number fractions. General study results and limits: From the bulk population, abundant clonotypes could contaminate and appear within FACS-sorted repertoires. Booster sampling recovered most clones from primary vaccination (96% CD4, approximately 88% CD8).

Trimming stripped 2 bases from V and 4 bases from J, with 8 bases between. CDR3 length: 14 amino acids. CDR1 is SNHLY, CDR2 FYNNEI, per germline. This clonotype showed up just a few times. Its antigen is not known. TCR cDNA, made by 5'RACE template switching, carried an added universal primer site and UMIs. TCRdb re-derived calls from the 5' RACE reads in MiXCR, one entry per CDR3 protein. The sample lists more than 350,000 distinct CDR3 sequences; around 10% were seen once. The chain combines TRBV2 with TRBJ2-2; no reliable D call. The material was PBMCs, obtained on the day of the first yellow fever vaccination. The sequence was obtained from a man between 18 and 35 years old who received the YFV17D yellow fever vaccine. In DNA, the CDR3 is TGTGCCAGCAGTGAAACGGGTATCACCGGGGAGCTGTTTTTT. It translates to CASSETGITGELFF.